This TCR beta chain was captured in a study of spatial heterogeneity in lung cancer (dated by TCRdb to the late 2010s). Looking at the study overall: More beta-chain than alpha-chain transcripts were consistently detected, likely reflecting higher beta-chain transcript abundance. In the raw uncorrected reads, each unique combination of TCR and UMI appeared more than ten times on average. In non-small cell lung cancer, the study quantitatively compared TCR alpha and beta repertoires across several tumor regions, matched nontumor lung, and blood. The study linked features of the TCR repertoire to counts of nonsynonymous mutations, which were determined by whole-exome sequencing of tumor tissue. Both alpha and beta chains were TCR-sequenced in roughly 200 tumor regions, some 64 matched nontumor lung samples and approximately 50 PBMC samples obtained at surgery. Broader findings and caveats from the paper: Additional single-cell paired TCR alpha and beta sequencing was considered necessary to confirm, at a functional level, the hypothesis that regional TCRs recognize regional mutations.

The CDR3 measures 14 amino acids from cysteine to phenylalanine. Only CDR3 DNA remains: 42 bases, in frame from the first base. Germline trimming amounts to 3 bases on V and 1 base on J, with 2 as the count of junction bases outside the gene matches. CDR1 and CDR2, looked up from the germline V gene, are SGHRS and YFSETQ. This clonotype has a count of ten or more. Its specific antigen is unknown. No per-base quality is available; no much larger clone lies one base away. This specimen's time point label, interpreted: sample taken at primary tumor resection. Samples were obtained from 72 patients with early-stage, untreated non-small cell lung cancer from the lung TRACERx cohort. Without any cell sorting, TCR sequencing was performed on whole RNA extracted either from tumor and nontumor lung tissue or from cryopreserved PBMC samples. Only patients for whom sufficient RNA was available from at least two tumor regions were selected for TCR sequencing. Before selection, tumor and adjacent nontumor lung specimens were reviewed by a lung pathologist.

Library preparation employed 5' RACE. Sequencing was carried out with a NextSeq 500. To allow correction of PCR and sequencing errors, the TCR library protocol tagged every TCR cDNA molecule with a unique molecular identifier. On the study's bioinformatics: Decombinator tools were used for TCR identification, UMI-based error correction and CDR3 extraction. Expanded TCRs were defined as those above a frequency of 2 per 1,000, corresponding to the top 1% of the tumor frequency distribution. Rényi diversity was computed with the R vegan package after subsampling each repertoire 100 times to 5,000 TCRs. CDR3 similarity networks were built from amino acid triplet string-kernel similarity, connecting CDR3s with pairwise similarity above 0.82. The public reads were quality trimmed at Q25 with fastp and then assembled into clones with MiXCR by TCRdb, keeping productive beta chains. Duplicate CDR3 protein sequences are folded into a single record with the most common DNA and genes. The V and J calls reflect TCRdb's pipeline rather than the authors' work. The sample table contains around 11,000 distinct CDR3 sequences; only one count was recorded for around 5.8% of them. The top ten clones comprise over 25% of the sample.

This TCR was recovered from a male donor with early-stage non-small cell lung cancer. The sample in question was normal lung tissue next to the tumor, obtained at surgery. Recombination joined TRBV5-1 with TRBJ2-7; TRBD2 lines up with 9 middle nucleotides. The DNA sequence reads TGCGCCAGCAGCTCTACTAGCGGGTCCTACGAGCAGTACTTC. This is translated as CASSSTSGSYEQYF.